This TCR beta chain was recovered during a study of blood T cell repertoires in COVID-19. Original analysis: Reference gene primer amplification gave nucleated cell count estimates. The method was immunoSEQ multiplex PCR; TCRdb's version includes in-frame clones alone and lacks a portion of them. V, J and clone size derive from that table, while D and trimming were established from the DNA sequence. The sample has approximately 130,000 clones; roughly 81% are singletons. This CDR3 spans 11 amino acids. V was clipped by 4 bases and J by 7 bases; unmatched bases: 4. In germline, CDR1 is GTSNPN, CDR2 SVGIG (reference sequence).

The sequenced sample consisted of peripheral blood. The chain employs TRBV30 and TRBJ2-7, with 7 nucleotides matching TRBD2. This clonotype was obtained from a human donor in a cohort sampled during active COVID-19. The CDR3 region has the DNA TGTGCCTGGACCCAGGGAGGGGAGCAGTACTTC. It is translated as CAWTQGGEQYF.